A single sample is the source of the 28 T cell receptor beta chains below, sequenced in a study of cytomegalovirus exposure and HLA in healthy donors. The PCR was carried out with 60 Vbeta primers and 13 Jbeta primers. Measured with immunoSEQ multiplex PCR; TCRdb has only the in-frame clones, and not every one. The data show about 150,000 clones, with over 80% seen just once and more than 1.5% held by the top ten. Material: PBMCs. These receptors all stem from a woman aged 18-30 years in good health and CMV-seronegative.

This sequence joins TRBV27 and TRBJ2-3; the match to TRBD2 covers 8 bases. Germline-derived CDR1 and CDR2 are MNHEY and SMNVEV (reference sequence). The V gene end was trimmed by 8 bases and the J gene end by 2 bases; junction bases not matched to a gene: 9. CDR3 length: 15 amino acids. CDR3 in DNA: TGTGCCAGCTCGGCCGGGGGGGGGAACACAGATACGCAGTATTTT. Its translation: CASSAGGGNTDTQYF.

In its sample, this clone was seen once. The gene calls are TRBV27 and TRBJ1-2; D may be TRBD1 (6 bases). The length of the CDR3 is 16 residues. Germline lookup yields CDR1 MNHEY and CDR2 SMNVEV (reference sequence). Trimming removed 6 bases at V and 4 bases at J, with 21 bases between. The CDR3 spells CASSLMPPTGGYGYTF. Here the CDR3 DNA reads TGTGCCAGCAGCCTAATGCCCCCGACAGGTGGCTATGGCTACACCTTC.

The CDR3 sequence: CSVAGSGQPQHF. The CDR3 DNA sequence: TGCAGCGTTGCGGGGTCCGGTCAGCCCCAGCATTTT. The genes are TRBV29-1 and TRBJ1-5; no reliable D call. CDR3 length equals 12 residues. Trimming left V 4 bases short and J 6 bases short, with 10 bases between. Germline V gene data show CDR1 as SQVTM and CDR2 as ANQGSEA.

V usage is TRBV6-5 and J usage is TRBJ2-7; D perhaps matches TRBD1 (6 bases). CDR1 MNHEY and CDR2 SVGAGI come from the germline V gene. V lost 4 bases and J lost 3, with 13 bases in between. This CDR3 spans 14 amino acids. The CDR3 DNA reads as TGTGCCAGCAGTTTGCCAGGACAGAACTACGAGCAGTACTTC. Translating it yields CASSLPGQNYEQYF.

For the CDR3, the DNA is TGTGCCAGCAGCTTCTCCGGGACTAGCGGGATCAACGAGCAGTACTTC. It encodes CASSFSGTSGINEQYF. This sequence joins TRBV11-3 and TRBJ2-7; 13 nucleotides match TRBD2. This CDR3 is built from 16 residues. The ends lost 3 bases at V and 5 bases at J; junction bases unmatched: 7. The germline V gene encodes CDR1 SGHNT and CDR2 YENEEA.

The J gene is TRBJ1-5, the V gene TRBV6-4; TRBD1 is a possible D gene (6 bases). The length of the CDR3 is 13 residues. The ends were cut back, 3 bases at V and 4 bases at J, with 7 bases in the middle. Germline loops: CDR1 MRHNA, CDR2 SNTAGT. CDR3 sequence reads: CASSEDRNQPQHF. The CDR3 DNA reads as TGTGCCAGCAGTGAGGACAGAAATCAGCCCCAGCATTTT.

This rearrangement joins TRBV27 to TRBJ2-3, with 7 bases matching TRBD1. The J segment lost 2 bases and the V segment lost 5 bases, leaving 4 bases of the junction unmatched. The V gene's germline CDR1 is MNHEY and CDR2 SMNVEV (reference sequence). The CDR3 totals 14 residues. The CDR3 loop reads CASSHRGDTDTQYF. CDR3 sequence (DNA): TGTGCCAGCAGTCACAGGGGCGACACAGATACGCAGTATTTT.

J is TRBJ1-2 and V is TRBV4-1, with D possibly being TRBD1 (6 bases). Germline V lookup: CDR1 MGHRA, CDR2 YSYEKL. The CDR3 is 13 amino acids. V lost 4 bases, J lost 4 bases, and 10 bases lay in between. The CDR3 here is CASSPTDSYGYTF. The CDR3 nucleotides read TGCGCCAGCAGCCCGACGGACAGCTATGGCTACACCTTC.

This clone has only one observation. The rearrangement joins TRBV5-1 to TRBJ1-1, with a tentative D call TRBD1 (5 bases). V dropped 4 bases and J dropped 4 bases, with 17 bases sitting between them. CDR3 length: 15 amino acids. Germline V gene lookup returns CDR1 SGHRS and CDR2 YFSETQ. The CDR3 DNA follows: TGCGCCAGCAGCCGCGTGGAGGGCGGGGGCACTGAAGCTTTCTTT. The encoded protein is CASSRVEGGGTEAFF. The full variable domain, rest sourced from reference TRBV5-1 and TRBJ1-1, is KAGVTQTPRYLIKTRGQQVTLSCSPISGHRSVSWYQQTPGQGLQFLFEYFSETQRNKGNFPGRFSGRQFSNSRSEMNVSTLELGDSALYLCASSRVEGGGTEAFFGQGTRLTVV.

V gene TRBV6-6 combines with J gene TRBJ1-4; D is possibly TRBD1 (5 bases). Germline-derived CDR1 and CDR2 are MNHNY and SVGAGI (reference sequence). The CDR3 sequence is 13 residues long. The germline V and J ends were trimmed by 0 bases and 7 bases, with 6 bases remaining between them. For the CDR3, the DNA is TGTGCCAGCAGTTACTCCGGGGGTGAAAAACTGTTTTTT. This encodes CASSYSGGEKLFF.

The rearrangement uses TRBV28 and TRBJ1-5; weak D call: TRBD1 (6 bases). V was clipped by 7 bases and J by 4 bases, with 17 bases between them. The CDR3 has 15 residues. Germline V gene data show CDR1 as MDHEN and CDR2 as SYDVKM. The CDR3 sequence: CASTWGGRGNQPQHF. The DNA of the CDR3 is TGTGCCAGCACCTGGGGGGGGCGCGGGAATCAGCCCCAGCATTTT. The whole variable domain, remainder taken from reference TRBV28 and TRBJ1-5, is DVKVTQSSRYLVKRTGEKVFLECVQDMDHENMFWYRQDPGLGLRLIYFSYDVKMKEKGDIPEGYSVSREKKERFSLILESASTNQTSMYLCASTWGGRGNQPQHFGDGTRLSIL.

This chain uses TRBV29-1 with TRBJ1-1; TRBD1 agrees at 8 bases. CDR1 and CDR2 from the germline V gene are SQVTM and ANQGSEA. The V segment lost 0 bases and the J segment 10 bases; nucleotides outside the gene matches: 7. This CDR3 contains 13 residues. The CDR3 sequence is CSVEDRGPDGAFF. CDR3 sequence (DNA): TGCAGCGTTGAAGACAGGGGGCCGGACGGAGCTTTCTTT.

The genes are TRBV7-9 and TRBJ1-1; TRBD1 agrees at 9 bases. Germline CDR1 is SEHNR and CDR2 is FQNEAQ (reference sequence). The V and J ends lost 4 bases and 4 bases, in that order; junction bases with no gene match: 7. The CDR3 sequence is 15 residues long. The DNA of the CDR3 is TGTGCCAGCAGCTCTAAGGACAGGGGTGGCACTGAAGCTTTCTTT. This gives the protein CASSSKDRGGTEAFF.

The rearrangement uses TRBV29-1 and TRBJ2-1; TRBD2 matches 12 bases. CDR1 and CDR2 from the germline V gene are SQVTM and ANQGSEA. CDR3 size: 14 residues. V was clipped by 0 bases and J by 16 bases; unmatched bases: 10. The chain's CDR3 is CSVEDRLAGGPGFF. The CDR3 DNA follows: TGCAGCGTTGAAGACAGGCTAGCGGGGGGGCCTGGCTTCTTC.

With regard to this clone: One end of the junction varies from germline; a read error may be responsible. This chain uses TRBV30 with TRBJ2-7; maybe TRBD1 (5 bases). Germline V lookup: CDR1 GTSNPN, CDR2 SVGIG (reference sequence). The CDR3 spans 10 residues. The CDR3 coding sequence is TGTGCCTGGGGGGCCCCTCTCGTCCACTTT. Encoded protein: CAWGAPLVHF.

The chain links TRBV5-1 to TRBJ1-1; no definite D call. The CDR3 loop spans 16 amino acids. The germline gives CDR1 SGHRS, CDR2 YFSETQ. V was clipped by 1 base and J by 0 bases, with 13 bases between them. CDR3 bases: TGCGCCAGCAGCTTGTTGTCAGACTCGATGAACACTGAAGCTTTCTTT. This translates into CASSLLSDSMNTEAFF.

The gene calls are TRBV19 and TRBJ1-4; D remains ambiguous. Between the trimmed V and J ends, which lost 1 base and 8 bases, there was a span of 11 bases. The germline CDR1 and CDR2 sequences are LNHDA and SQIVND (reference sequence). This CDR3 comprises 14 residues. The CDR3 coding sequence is TGTGCCAGTAGTATAGTTTTGGAGTACGAAAAACTGTTTTTT. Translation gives CASSIVLEYEKLFF.

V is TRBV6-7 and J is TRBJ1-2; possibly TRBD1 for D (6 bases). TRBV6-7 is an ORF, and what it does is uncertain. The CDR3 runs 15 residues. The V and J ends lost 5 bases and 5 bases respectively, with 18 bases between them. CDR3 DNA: TGTGCCAGCAGTAGGGGGGGGAAGGTTCGGTATGGCTACACCTTC. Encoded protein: CASSRGGKVRYGYTF.

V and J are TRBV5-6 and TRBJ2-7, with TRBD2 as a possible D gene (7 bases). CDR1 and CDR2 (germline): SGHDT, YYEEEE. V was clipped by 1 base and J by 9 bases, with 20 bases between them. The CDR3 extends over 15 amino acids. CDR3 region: CASSLWGGRLLVQYF. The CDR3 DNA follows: TGTGCCAGCAGCTTGTGGGGGGGCCGCCTCCTGGTGCAGTACTTC.

Here the CDR3 DNA reads TGTGCCAGCTCACCACAGGGGGACTCTGGAAACACCATATATTTT. It is translated as CASSPQGDSGNTIYF. The gene calls are TRBV18 and TRBJ1-3; D possibly corresponds to TRBD1 (6 bases). The germline V gene has CDR1 KGHSH and CDR2 LQKENI. Trimming left V 1 base short and J 0 bases short, with 7 bases between. The CDR3 has 15 amino acids.

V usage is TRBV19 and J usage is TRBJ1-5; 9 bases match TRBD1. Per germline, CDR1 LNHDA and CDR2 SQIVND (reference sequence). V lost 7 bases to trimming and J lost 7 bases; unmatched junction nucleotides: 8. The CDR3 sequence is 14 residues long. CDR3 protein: CASTIGTGYQPQHF. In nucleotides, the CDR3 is TGTGCCAGTACCATCGGGACAGGGTACCAGCCCCAGCATTTT.

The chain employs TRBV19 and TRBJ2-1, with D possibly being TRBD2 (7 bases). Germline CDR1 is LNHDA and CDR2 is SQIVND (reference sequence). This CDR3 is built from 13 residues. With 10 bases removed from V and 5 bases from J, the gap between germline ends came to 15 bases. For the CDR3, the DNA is TGTGCCACTGCGCGGGGGCGGAACAATGAGCAGTTCTTC. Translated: CATARGRNNEQFF.

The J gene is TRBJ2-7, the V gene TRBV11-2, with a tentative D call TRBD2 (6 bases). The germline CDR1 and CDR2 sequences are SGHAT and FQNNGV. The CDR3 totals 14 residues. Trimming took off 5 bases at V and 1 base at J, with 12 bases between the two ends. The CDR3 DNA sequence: TGTGCCAGCAGCGCCGGGACTCGATCCTACGAGCAGTACTTC. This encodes CASSAGTRSYEQYF.

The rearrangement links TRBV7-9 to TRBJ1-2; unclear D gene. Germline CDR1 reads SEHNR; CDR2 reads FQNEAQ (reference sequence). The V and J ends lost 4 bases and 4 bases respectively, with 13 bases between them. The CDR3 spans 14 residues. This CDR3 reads CASSYEGRTYGYTF. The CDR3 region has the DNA TGTGCCAGCAGCTACGAGGGTCGGACCTATGGCTACACCTTC.

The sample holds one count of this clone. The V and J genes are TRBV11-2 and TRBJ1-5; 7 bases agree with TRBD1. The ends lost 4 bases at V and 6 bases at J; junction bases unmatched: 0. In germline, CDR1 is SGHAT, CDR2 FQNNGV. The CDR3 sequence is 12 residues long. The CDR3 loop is CASSSGGQPQHF. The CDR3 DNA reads TGTGCCAGCAGCTCAGGGGGTCAGCCCCAGCATTTT.

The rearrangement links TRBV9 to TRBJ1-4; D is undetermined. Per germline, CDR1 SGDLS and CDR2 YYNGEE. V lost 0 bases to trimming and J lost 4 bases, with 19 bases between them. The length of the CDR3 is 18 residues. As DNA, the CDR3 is TGTGCCAGCAGCGTAGCTACAGCTTATACGGCCCTTAATGAAAAACTGTTTTTT. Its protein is CASSVATAYTALNEKLFF.

Here the CDR3 DNA reads TGTGCCAGCAGTGACAGGGTCCGATCCGGGGAGCTGTTTTTT. It encodes CASSDRVRSGELFF. The chain joins TRBV6-1 to TRBJ2-2, with D tentatively TRBD1 (5 bases). V lost 3 bases, J lost 6 bases, and 11 bases lay in between. Germline CDR1 is MNHNS and CDR2 is SASEGT. The CDR3 sequence is 14 residues long.

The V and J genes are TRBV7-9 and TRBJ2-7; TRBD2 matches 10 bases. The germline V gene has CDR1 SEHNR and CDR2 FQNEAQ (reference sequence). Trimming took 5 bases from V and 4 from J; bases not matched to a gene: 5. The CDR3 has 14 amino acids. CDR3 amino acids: CASSSGGAGYEQYF. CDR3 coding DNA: TGTGCCAGCAGCAGCGGGGGGGCGGGTTACGAGCAGTACTTC.